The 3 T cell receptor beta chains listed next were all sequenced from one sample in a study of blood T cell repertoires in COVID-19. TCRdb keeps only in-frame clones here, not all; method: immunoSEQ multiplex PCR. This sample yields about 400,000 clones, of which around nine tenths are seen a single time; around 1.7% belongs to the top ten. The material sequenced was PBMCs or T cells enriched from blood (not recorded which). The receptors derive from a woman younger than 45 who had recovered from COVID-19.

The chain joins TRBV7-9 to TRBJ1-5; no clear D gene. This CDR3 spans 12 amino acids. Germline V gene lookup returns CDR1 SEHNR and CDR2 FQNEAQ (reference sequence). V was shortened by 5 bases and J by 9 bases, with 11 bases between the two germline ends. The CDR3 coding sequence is TGTGCCAGCAGCCTTCTGAGTGGGCCCCAGCATTTT. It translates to CASSLLSGPQHF. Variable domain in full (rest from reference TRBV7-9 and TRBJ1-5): DTGVSQNPRHKITKRGQNVTFRCDPISEHNRLYWYRQTLGQGPEFLTYFQNEAQLEKSRLLSDRFSAERPKGSFSTLEIQRTEQGDSAMYLCASSLLSGPQHFGDGTRLSIL.

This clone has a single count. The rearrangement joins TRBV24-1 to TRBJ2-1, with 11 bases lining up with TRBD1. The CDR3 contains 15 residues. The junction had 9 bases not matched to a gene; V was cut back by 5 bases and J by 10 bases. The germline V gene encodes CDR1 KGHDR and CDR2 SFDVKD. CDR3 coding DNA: TGTGCCACCAGTGGAGGACAGGGGGCCTTCCGGGAGCAGTTCTTC. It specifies CATSGGQGAFREQFF.

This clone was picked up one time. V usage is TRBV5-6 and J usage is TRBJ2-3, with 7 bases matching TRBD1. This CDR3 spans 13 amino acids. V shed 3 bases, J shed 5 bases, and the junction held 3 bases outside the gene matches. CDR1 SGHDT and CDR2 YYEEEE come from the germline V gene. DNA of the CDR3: TGTGCCAGCAGCTCAACAGGGGTAGATACGCAGTATTTT. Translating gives CASSSTGVDTQYF.